These 8 T cell receptor beta chains were sequenced from one sample in a study of blood T cell repertoires in COVID-19. Libraries were prepared by immunoSEQ multiplex PCR; TCRdb keeps only in-frame clonotypes and omits some of them. The data show approximately 150,000 clones, with 84% seen just once and approximately 3.6% held by the top ten. The sample taken for sequencing was PBMCs or T cells enriched from blood (not recorded which). The receptors originated from a woman aged 45-60 years with acute COVID-19.

The CDR3 loop reads CAWEGSRADTQYF. CDR3 sequence (DNA): TGTGCCTGGGAAGGGAGTCGCGCAGATACGCAGTATTTT. The rearrangement joins TRBV30 to TRBJ2-3; weak D call: TRBD2 (5 bases). V dropped 5 bases and J dropped 4 bases, with 13 bases sitting between them. CDR1 is GTSNPN, CDR2 SVGIG, per germline (reference sequence). This CDR3 is built from 13 residues.

This chain connects TRBV5-4 to TRBJ2-3, with 11 nucleotides matching TRBD2. CDR1 and CDR2 from the germline V gene are SGHNT and YYREEE (reference sequence). Trimming cost V 4 bases and J 5 bases; bases outside gene matches: 6. The CDR3 loop spans 15 amino acids. CDR3 loop: CASSKLAGVGDTQYF. Here the CDR3 DNA reads TGTGCCAGCAGCAAACTAGCGGGAGTGGGAGATACGCAGTATTTT.

Points on this clone: This specimen includes other DNA sequences encoding the same CDR3. V is TRBV11-2 and J is TRBJ2-1, with 7 bases matching TRBD1. Losses at the gene ends were 1 base for V and 7 bases for J; bases not matched to a gene: 1. Germline CDR1 reads SGHAT; CDR2 reads FQNNGV. The CDR3 has 13 amino acids. The CDR3 DNA reads as TGTGCCAGCAGCTTAGGACAGGGTAATGAGCAGTTCTTC. Protein: CASSLGQGNEQFF.

V usage is TRBV19 and J usage is TRBJ2-1, with 12 bases identical to TRBD2. In germline, CDR1 is LNHDA, CDR2 SQIVND (reference sequence). The ends lost 8 bases at V and 5 bases at J; junction bases unmatched: 4. This CDR3 region has 14 residues. The CDR3 loop is CASSSGRENNEQFF. The CDR3 DNA follows: TGTGCCAGTTCTAGCGGGAGGGAAAACAATGAGCAGTTCTTC.

This sequence joins TRBV2 and TRBJ2-5; TRBD2 agrees at 10 bases. CDR1 and CDR2 from the germline V gene are SNHLY and FYNNEI. Germline trimming cut 11 bases from V and 4 bases from J; bases unmatched to any gene: 10. The CDR3 has 14 amino acids. The CDR3 region is CALAGEGMGETQYF. The CDR3 nucleotides are TGTGCCCTAGCGGGAGAGGGTATGGGAGAGACCCAGTACTTC. Complete variable domain (other parts from reference TRBV2 and TRBJ2-5): EPEVTQTPSHQVTQMGQEVILRCVPISNHLYFYWYRQILGQKVEFLVSFYNNEISEKSEIFDDQFSVERPDGSNFTLKIRSTKLEDSAMYFCALAGEGMGETQYFGPGTRLLVL.

V gene TRBV19 combines with J gene TRBJ1-4; no reliable D call. The V and J ends lost 0 bases and 5 bases respectively, with 13 bases between them. In germline, CDR1 is LNHDA, CDR2 SQIVND (reference sequence). CDR3 size: 16 residues. The CDR3 is CASSIDAGNRNEKLFF. The CDR3 coding sequence is TGTGCCAGTAGTATAGATGCCGGGAACAGAAATGAAAAACTGTTTTTT. Together with reference TRBV19 and TRBJ1-4, the CDR3 gives the full variable domain: DGGITQSPKYLFRKEGQNVTLSCEQNLNHDAMYWYRQDPGQGLRLIYYSQIVNDFQKGDIAEGYSVSREKKESFPLTVTSAQKNPTAFYLCASSIDAGNRNEKLFFGSGTQLSVL.

The genes are TRBV30 and TRBJ1-1, with a tentative D call TRBD1 (6 bases). Germline V gene lookup returns CDR1 GTSNPN and CDR2 SVGIG (reference sequence). The CDR3 extends over 13 amino acids. The V end lost 1 base, the J end lost 11 bases, and 17 bases lay between the germline ends. CDR3 sequence (DNA): TGTGCCTGGAGTGGCGGGGGCAGTACGCAGGCTTTCTTT. Its translation is CAWSGGGSTQAFF.

The chain employs TRBV10-3 and TRBJ1-1, with 9 bases matching TRBD1. V lost 2 bases and J lost 1; bases outside the gene matches: 2. The CDR3 runs to 15 residues. The germline V gene encodes CDR1 ENHRY and CDR2 SYGVKD. CDR3: CAISEPGQGNTEAFF. The CDR3 DNA follows: TGTGCCATCAGTGAGCCGGGACAGGGGAACACTGAAGCTTTCTTT.